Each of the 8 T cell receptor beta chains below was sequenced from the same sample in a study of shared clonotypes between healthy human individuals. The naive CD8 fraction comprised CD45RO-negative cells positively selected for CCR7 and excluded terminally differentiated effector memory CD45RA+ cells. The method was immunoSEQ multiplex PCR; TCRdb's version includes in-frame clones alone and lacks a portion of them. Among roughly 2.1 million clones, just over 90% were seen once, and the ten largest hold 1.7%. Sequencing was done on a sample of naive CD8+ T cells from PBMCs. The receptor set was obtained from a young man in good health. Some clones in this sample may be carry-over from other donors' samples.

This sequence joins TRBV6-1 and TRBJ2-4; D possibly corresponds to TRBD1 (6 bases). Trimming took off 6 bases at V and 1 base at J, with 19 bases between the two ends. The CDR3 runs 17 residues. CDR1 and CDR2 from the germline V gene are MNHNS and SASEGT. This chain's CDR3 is CASSETWTAWAKNIQYF. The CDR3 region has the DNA TGTGCCAGCAGCGAAACATGGACAGCTTGGGCCAAAAACATTCAGTACTTC.

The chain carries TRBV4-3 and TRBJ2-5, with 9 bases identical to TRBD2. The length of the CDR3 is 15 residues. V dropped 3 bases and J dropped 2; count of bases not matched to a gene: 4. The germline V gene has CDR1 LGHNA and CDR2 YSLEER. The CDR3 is CASSQGLAKQETQYF. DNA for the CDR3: TGCGCCAGCAGCCAGGGACTAGCCAAACAAGAGACCCAGTACTTC.

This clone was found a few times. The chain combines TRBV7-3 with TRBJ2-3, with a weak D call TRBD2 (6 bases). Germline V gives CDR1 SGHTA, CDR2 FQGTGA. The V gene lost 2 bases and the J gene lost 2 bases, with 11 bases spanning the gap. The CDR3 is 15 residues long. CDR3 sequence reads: CASSLAGRDTDTQYF. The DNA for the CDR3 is TGTGCCAGCAGCTTAGCGGGACGGGACACAGATACGCAGTATTTT.

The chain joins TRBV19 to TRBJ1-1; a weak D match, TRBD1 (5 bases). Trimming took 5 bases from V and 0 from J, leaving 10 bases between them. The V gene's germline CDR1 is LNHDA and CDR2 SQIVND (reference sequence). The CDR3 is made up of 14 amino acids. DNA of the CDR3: TGTGCCAGTAGTGGAGGGACGGTGAACACTGAAGCTTTCTTT. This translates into CASSGGTVNTEAFF.

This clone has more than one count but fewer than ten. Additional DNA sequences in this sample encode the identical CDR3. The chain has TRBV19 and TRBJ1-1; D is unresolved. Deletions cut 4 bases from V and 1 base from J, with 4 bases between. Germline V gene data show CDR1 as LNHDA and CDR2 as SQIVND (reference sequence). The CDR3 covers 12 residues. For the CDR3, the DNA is TGTGCCAGTAGTAAGTGGAACACTGAAGCTTTCTTT. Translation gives CASSKWNTEAFF.

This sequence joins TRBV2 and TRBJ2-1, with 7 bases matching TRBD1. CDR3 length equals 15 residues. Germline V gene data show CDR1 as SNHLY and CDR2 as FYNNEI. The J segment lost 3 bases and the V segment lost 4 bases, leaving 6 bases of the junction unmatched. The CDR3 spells CASSVIPGGYNEQFF. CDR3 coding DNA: TGTGCCAGCAGTGTAATACCAGGGGGCTACAATGAGCAGTTCTTC.

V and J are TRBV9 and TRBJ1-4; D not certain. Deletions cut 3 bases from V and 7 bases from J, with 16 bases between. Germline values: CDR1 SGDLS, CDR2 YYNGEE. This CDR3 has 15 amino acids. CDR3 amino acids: CASSGQADPSEKLFF. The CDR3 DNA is TGTGCCAGCAGCGGACAAGCAGACCCGAGTGAAAAACTGTTTTTT.

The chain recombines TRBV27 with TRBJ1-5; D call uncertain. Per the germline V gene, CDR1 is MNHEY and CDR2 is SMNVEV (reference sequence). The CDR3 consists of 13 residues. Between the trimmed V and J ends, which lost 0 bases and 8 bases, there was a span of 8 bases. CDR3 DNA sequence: TGTGCCAGCAGTTTATCTGTCGTGGAGCCCCAGCATTTT. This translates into CASSLSVVEPQHF.